This T cell receptor (beta chain) was retrieved from a study of shared clonotypes between healthy human individuals. Cells designated naive CD8 were CD45RO-negative and were positively selected for CCR7, with terminally differentiated effector memory CD45RA+ cells excluded. The study, taken as a whole, reports: Memory subsets generally showed smaller estimated richness than naive subsets did. Read depth was anticipated to influence clonotype sharing among donors. It was observed that roughly 5.1% of naive CD4 clonotypes were shared across a handful of donors.

Note on this clone: Its target is not known.

Germline V CDR1 and CDR2: MGHRA, YSYEKL. This CDR3 is built from 14 residues. The V end lost 6 bases, the J end lost 6 bases, and 18 bases lay between the germline ends. Sequenced by immunoSEQ multiplex PCR; TCRdb stores in-frame clones only, minus some. Of about 2.1 million clones listed, 80% to 95% were seen once; the top ten hold under 2%. This TCR came from a man younger than 35 in good health. Some clones in this sample may be carry-over from other donors' samples. Sequences were obtained from naive CD8+ T cells from PBMCs. The chain employs TRBV4-1 and TRBJ2-7; D is perhaps TRBD1 (7 bases). The CDR3 here is CASSPDRDFGEQYF. The DNA for the CDR3 is TGCGCCAGCAGTCCCGACAGGGACTTTGGCGAGCAGTACTTC.